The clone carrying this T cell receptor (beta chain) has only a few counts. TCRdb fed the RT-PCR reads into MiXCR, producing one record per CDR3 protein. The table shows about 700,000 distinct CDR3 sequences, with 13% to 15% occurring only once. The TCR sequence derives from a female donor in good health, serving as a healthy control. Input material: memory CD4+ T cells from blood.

CDR3 nucleotides: TGTGCCAGCTCACCTATCGGGACAGTCCTTTCCTCTGGAAACACCATATATTTT. Amino acid sequence: CASSPIGTVLSSGNTIYF. V and J are TRBV18 and TRBJ1-3; 7 nucleotides line up with TRBD1. CDR1 and CDR2 (germline): KGHSH, LQKENI. V lost 3 bases to trimming and J lost 0 bases; unmatched junction nucleotides: 11. The CDR3 consists of 18 residues.